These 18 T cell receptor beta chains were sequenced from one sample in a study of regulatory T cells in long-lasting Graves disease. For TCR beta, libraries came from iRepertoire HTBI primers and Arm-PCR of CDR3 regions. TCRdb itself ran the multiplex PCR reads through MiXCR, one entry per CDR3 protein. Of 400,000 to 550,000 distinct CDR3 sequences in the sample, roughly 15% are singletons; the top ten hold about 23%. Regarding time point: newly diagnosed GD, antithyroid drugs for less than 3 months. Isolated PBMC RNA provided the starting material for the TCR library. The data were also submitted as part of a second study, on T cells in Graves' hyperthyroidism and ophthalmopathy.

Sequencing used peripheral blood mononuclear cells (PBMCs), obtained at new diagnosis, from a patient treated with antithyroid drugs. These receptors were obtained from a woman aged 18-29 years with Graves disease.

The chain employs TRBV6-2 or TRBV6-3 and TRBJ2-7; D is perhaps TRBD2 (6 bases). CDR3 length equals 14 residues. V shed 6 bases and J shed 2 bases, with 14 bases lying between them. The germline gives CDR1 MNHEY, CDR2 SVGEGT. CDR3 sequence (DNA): TGTGCCAGCAGGGGCCGCGCGGGACCCTACGAGCAGTACTTC. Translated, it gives CASRGRAGPYEQYF.

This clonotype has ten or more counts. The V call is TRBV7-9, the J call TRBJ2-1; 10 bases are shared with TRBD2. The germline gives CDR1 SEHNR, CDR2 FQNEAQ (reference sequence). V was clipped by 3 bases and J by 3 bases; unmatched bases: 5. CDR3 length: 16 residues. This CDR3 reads CASSFGLAVIYNEQFF. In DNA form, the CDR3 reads TGTGCCAGCAGCTTCGGACTAGCGGTGATCTACAATGAGCAGTTCTTC.

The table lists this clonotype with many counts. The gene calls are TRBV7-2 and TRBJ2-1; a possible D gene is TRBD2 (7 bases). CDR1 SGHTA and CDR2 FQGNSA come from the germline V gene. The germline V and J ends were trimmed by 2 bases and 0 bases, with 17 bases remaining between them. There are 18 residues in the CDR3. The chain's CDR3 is CASSLRSGTPFSYNEQFF. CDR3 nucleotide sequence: TGTGCCAGCAGCTTACGGAGCGGGACACCGTTCTCCTACAATGAGCAGTTCTTC.

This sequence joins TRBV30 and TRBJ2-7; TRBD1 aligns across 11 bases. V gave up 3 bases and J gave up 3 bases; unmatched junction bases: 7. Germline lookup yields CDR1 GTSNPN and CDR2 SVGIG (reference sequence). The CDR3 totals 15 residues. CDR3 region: CAWRGTGTGGYEQYF. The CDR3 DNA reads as TGTGCCTGGAGGGGAACCGGGACAGGGGGCTACGAGCAGTACTTC. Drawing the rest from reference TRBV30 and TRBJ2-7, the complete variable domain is SQTIHQWPATLVQPVGSPLSLECTVEGTSNPNLYWYRQAAGRGLQLLFYSVGIGQISSEVPQNLSASRPQDRQFILSSKKLLLSDSGFYLCAWRGTGTGGYEQYFGPGTRLTVT.

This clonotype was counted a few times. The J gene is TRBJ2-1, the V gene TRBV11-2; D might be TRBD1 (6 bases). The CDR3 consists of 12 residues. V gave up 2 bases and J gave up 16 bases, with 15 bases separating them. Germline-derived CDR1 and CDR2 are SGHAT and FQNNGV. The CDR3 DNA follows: TGTGCCAGCAGCTTAAGGGGGACCCCTTCTTTCTTC. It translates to CASSLRGTPSFF.

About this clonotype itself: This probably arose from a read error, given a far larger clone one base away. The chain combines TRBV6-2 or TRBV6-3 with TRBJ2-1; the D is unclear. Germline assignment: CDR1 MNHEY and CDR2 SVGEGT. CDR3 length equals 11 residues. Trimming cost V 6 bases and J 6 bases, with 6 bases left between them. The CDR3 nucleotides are TGTGCCAGCAGGGAGAGCAATGAGCAGTTCTTC. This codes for CASRESNEQFF.

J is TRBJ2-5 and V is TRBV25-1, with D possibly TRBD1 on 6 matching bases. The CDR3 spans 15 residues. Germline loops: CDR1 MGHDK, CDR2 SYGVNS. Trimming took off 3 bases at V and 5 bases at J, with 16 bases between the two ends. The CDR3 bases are TGTGCCAGCAGTGATCTACAGGGCTCAGTCGAGACCCAGTACTTC. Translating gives CASSDLQGSVETQYF.

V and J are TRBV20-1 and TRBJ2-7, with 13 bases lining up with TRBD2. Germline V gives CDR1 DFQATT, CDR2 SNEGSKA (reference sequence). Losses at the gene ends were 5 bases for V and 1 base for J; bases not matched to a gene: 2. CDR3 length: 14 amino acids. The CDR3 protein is CSAPTSGRSYEQYF. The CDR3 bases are TGCAGTGCTCCGACTAGCGGGAGGTCCTACGAGCAGTACTTC.

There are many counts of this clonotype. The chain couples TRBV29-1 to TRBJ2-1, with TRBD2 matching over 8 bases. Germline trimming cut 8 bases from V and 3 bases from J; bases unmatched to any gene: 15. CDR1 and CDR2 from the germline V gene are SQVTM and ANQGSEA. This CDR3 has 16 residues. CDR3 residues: CSSESGAGVGYNEQFF. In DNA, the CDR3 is TGCAGCTCAGAATCAGGAGCGGGAGTCGGCTACAATGAGCAGTTCTTC.

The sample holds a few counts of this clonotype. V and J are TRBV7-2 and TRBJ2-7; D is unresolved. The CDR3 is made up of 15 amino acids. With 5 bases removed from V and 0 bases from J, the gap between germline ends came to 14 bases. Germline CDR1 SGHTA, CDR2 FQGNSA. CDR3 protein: CASSPTPSSSYEQYF. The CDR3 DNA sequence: TGTGCCAGCAGCCCGACCCCTTCGAGCTCCTACGAGCAGTACTTC.

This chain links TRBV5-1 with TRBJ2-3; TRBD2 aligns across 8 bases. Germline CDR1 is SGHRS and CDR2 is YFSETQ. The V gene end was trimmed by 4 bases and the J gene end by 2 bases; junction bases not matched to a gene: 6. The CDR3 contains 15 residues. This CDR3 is CASSPGLAHTDTQYF. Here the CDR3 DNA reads TGCGCCAGCAGCCCCGGACTAGCACACACAGATACGCAGTATTTT.

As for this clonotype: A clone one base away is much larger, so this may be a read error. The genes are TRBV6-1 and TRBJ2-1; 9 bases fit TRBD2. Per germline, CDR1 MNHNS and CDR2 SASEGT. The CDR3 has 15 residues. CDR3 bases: TGTTCCAGCAGTGAACTAGCGGGCTCCTACAATGAGCAGTTCTTC. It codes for CSSSELAGSYNEQFF.

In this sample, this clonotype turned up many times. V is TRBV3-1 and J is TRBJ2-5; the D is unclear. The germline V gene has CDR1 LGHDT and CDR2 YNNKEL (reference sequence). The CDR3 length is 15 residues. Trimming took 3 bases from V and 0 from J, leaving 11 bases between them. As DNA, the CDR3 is TGTGCCAGCAGCCACCCGACCCAATACCAAGAGACCCAGTACTTC. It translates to CASSHPTQYQETQYF.

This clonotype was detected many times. CDR3: CASSLAGLAGAMQYF. The CDR3 DNA reads TGTGCCAGCAGCTTGGCGGGACTAGCGGGAGCCATGCAGTACTTC. The chain has TRBV5-5 and TRBJ2-7, with 14 bases fitting TRBD2. CDR1 and CDR2 (germline): SGHKS, YYEKEE (reference sequence). Losses at the gene ends were 0 bases for V and 9 bases for J; bases not matched to a gene: 5. The CDR3 is made up of 15 amino acids.

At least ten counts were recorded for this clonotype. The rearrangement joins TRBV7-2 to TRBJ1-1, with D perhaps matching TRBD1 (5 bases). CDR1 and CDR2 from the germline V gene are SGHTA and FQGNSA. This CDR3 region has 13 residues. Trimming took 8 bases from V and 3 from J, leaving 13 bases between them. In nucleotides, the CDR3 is TGTGCCAGCCGTTTACAAGGGGACACTGAAGCTTTCTTT. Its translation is CASRLQGDTEAFF.

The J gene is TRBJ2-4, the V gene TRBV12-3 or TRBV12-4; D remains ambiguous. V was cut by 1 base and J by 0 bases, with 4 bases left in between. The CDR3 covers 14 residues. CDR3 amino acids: CASSLEQAKNIQYF. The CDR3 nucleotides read TGTGCCAGCAGTTTAGAACAAGCCAAAAACATTCAGTACTTC.

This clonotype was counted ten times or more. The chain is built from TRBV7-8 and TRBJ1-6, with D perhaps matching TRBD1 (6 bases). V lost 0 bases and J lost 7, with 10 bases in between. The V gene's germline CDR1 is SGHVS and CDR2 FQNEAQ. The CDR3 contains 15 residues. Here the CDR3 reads CASSLARTGNSPLHF. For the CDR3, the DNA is TGTGCCAGCAGCTTAGCGCGTACAGGGAATTCACCCCTCCACTTT.

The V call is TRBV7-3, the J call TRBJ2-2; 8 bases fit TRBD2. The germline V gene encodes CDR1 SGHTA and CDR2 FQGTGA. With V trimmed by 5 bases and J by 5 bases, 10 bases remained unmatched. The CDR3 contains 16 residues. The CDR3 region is CASSLRPGGDTGELFF. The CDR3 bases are TGTGCCAGCAGCCTCCGGCCGGGGGGGGATACCGGGGAGCTGTTTTTT.